Shown below are 18 T cell receptor beta chains from a single sample sequenced in a study of cytomegalovirus exposure and HLA in healthy donors. 60 Vbeta and 13 Jbeta primers were used in PCR. The protocol was immunoSEQ multiplex PCR, while the TCRdb copy is restricted to in-frame clones and leaves out a portion. The sample shows approximately 210,000 clones, around 79% of them seen only once. The sequenced material came from PBMCs. Receptor source: a woman between 50 and 59 years old in good health and CMV-seronegative.

The rearrangement links TRBV5-1 to TRBJ1-5; D unresolved. This CDR3 has 14 amino acids. Germline assignment: CDR1 SGHRS and CDR2 YFSETQ. Trimming left V 2 bases short and J 7 bases short, with 13 bases between. Here the CDR3 reads CASSLRSRQQPQHF. DNA for the CDR3: TGCGCCAGCAGCTTACGGTCGCGACAACAGCCCCAGCATTTT.

This chain uses TRBV27 with TRBJ2-3; D is uncertain. The CDR3 is made up of 14 amino acids. Trimming shortened V by 3 bases and J by 3 bases, and 10 bases separated the two germline ends. Germline loops: CDR1 MNHEY, CDR2 SMNVEV (reference sequence). The CDR3 nucleotides read TGTGCCAGCAGTTTTTCAGTATCTACAGATACGCAGTATTTT. Its protein product is CASSFSVSTDTQYF.

In its sample, this clone was seen a few times. V usage is TRBV4-3 and J usage is TRBJ1-6; 7 bases are shared with TRBD1. Trimming removed 3 bases from V and 7 bases from J; junction bases left unmatched: 0. This CDR3 has 13 residues. Germline V CDR1 and CDR2: LGHNA, YSLEER. Written as DNA, the CDR3 is TGCGCCAGCAGCCAGACAGGGAATTCACCCCTCCACTTT. As protein: CASSQTGNSPLHF.

The chain couples TRBV6-1 to TRBJ1-1; D is unclear. The V and J ends lost 2 bases and 5 bases respectively, with 9 bases between them. The length of the CDR3 is 13 residues. Germline CDR1 MNHNS, CDR2 SASEGT. CDR3 protein: CASSELWRTEAFF. CDR3 in DNA: TGTGCCAGCAGTGAATTGTGGAGGACTGAAGCTTTCTTT.

The chain links TRBV6-5 to TRBJ2-3; 8 bases fit TRBD2. The V gene's germline CDR1 is MNHEY and CDR2 SVGAGI. Trimming took 6 bases from V and 0 from J; bases not matched to a gene: 5. This CDR3 is built from 15 residues. The CDR3 loop reads CASSLSGSSTDTQYF. CDR3 coding DNA: TGTGCCAGCAGCCTAAGCGGGAGTAGCACAGATACGCAGTATTTT.

For the CDR3, the DNA is TGTGCCAGCAGCTGGGACAGGGGGCTCTATGGCTACACCTTC. Amino acid sequence: CASSWDRGLYGYTF. The V and J genes are TRBV5-6 and TRBJ1-2, with 12 positions matching TRBD1. Germline values: CDR1 SGHDT, CDR2 YYEEEE. CDR3 length: 14 amino acids. The V segment lost 3 bases and the J segment 4 bases; nucleotides outside the gene matches: 1.

The rearrangement joins TRBV5-1 to TRBJ2-5; 7 bases map to TRBD1. The V gene's germline CDR1 is SGHRS and CDR2 YFSETQ. The CDR3 covers 16 residues. Trimming took 6 bases from V and 1 from J; bases not matched to a gene: 12. The CDR3 DNA reads TGCGCCAGCATAGCTCTTGTCGGGACAGCCCAAGAGACCCAGTACTTC. This translates into CASIALVGTAQETQYF.

This chain's CDR3 is CSVERGGAVGTGELFF. The DNA for the CDR3 is TGCAGCGTTGAAAGGGGGGGGGCGGTAGGGACCGGGGAGCTGTTTTTT. The genes are TRBV29-1 and TRBJ2-2; D might be TRBD2 (7 bases). The germline V gene encodes CDR1 SQVTM and CDR2 ANQGSEA. The CDR3 is made up of 16 amino acids. Trimming pared 2 bases from V and 5 bases from J, leaving 18 bases between.

The gene calls are TRBV7-2 and TRBJ1-1, with 8 bases lining up with TRBD1. CDR3 length: 13 amino acids. CDR1 is SGHTA, CDR2 FQGNSA, per germline. Trimming at V came to 5 bases and at J to 7 bases, leaving 6 bases not matched to a gene. The CDR3 loop reads CASSTDRGLEAFF. As DNA, the CDR3 is TGTGCCAGCAGCACTGACAGGGGTCTTGAAGCTTTCTTT. The full variable domain, completed using reference TRBV7-2 and TRBJ1-1, is GAGVSQSPSNKVTEKGKDVELRCDPISGHTALYWYRQSLGQGLEFLIYFQGNSAPDKSGLPSDRFSAERTGGSVSTLTIQRTQQEDSAVYLCASSTDRGLEAFFGQGTRLTVV.

This clone turned up a few times. This chain links TRBV7-2 with TRBJ2-7; 8 bases are shared with TRBD2. The junction had 10 bases not matched to a gene; V was cut back by 2 bases and J by 7 bases. Germline CDR1 SGHTA, CDR2 FQGNSA. The length of the CDR3 is 15 residues. CDR3 sequence: CASSLKLAGRKEQYF. Here the CDR3 DNA reads TGTGCCAGCAGCTTAAAGCTAGCGGGTAGGAAGGAGCAGTACTTC.

The chain recombines TRBV5-1 with TRBJ2-7, with 14 bases identical to TRBD2. Germline-derived CDR1 and CDR2 are SGHRS and YFSETQ. This CDR3 region has 19 residues. The junction had 11 bases not matched to a gene; V was cut back by 1 base and J by 2 bases. The DNA for the CDR3 is TGCGCCAGCAGCTTGCTTGGCGGACTAGCGGGGGGCTACACCTACGAGCAGTACTTC. It translates to CASSLLGGLAGGYTYEQYF.

About this clone: Other nucleotide sequences in the sample specify the same CDR3. The V call is TRBV5-1, the J call TRBJ1-3; 7 bases are a match to TRBD1. There are 14 residues in the CDR3. Germline values: CDR1 SGHRS, CDR2 YFSETQ. The V gene end was trimmed by 4 bases and the J gene end by 4 bases; junction bases not matched to a gene: 5. The CDR3 loop reads CASSPGTDGNTIYF. The CDR3 DNA reads as TGCGCCAGCAGCCCAGGGACAGACGGAAACACCATATATTTT.

CDR3 sequence reads: CASSQARDRADLDNYGYTF. CDR3 coding DNA: TGCGCCAGCAGCCAAGCTAGGGACAGGGCGGATCTTGATAACTATGGCTACACCTTC. The gene calls are TRBV4-1 and TRBJ1-2; 9 bases are shared with TRBD1. The CDR3 consists of 19 residues. J was trimmed by 1 base and V by 1 base; bases with no gene match: 13. CDR1 is MGHRA, CDR2 YSYEKL, per germline.

The chain employs TRBV14 and TRBJ1-2; a possible D gene is TRBD1 (5 bases). The ends were cut back, 0 bases at V and 8 bases at J, with 10 bases in the middle. The CDR3 spans 13 residues. Germline V CDR1 and CDR2: SGHDN, FVKESK. CDR3 sequence reads: CASSQDGGYGYTF. The CDR3 region has the DNA TGTGCCAGCAGCCAAGATGGGGGGTACGGCTACACCTTC.

This chain links TRBV6-5 with TRBJ2-2, with D unclear. Trimming left V 2 bases short and J 7 bases short, with 14 bases between. The CDR3 consists of 15 residues. Germline V gene data show CDR1 as MNHEY and CDR2 as SVGAGI. The CDR3 DNA sequence: TGTGCCAGCAGTTACGCCGCCCTAAACGGCGGGGAGCTGTTTTTT. Amino acid sequence: CASSYAALNGGELFF.

The chain carries TRBV4-1 and TRBJ2-1, with TRBD2 identical over 10 bases. Trimming cost V 1 base and J 4 bases; bases outside gene matches: 10. This CDR3 has 18 residues. CDR1 is MGHRA and CDR2 is YSYEKL in the germline V gene. DNA for the CDR3: TGCGCCAGCAGCCAAGTTCCAGCGGGAGGGCAAACTTACAATGAGCAGTTCTTC. This sequence encodes CASSQVPAGGQTYNEQFF.

V usage is TRBV6-5 and J usage is TRBJ1-1; D gene ambiguous. CDR1 is MNHEY, CDR2 SVGAGI, per germline. This CDR3 has 13 residues. V shed 6 bases and J shed 0 bases, with 8 bases lying between them. CDR3 bases: TGTGCCAGCAGCCCCCGGTTGAACACTGAAGCTTTCTTT. It codes for CASSPRLNTEAFF.

A few counts support this clone. V gene TRBV2 combines with J gene TRBJ2-3; 9 nucleotides agree with TRBD2. Germline values: CDR1 SNHLY, CDR2 FYNNEI. The CDR3 sequence is 12 residues long. V lost 7 bases, J lost 10 bases, and 6 bases stayed unmatched. This CDR3 reads CASKLSSGAQYF. CDR3 coding DNA: TGTGCCAGCAAGTTGTCTAGCGGGGCGCAGTATTTT.